These 21 T cell receptor beta chains originate from one sample sequenced in a study of T-cell reconstitution after alpha-beta-depleted transplantation in children. It was with unique molecular identifiers that the TCRbeta library was prepared. Each CDR3 protein gets one entry after TCRdb re-called the PCR reads with MiXCR. The top ten clones hold 3.5% to 4.5% of a sample with approximately 350,000 distinct CDR3 sequences, about 14% of them seen once. Sequencing used PBMCs, obtained from the stem cell graft. These receptors came from a human donor who donated a stem cell graft to a child with Fanconi anemia.

This clonotype was observed many times. V usage is TRBV25-1 and J usage is TRBJ1-3; D call uncertain. Looked up from germline, CDR1 is MGHDK and CDR2 is SYGVNS. Trimming pared 8 bases from V and 3 bases from J, leaving 8 bases between. This CDR3 contains 12 residues. In nucleotides, the CDR3 is TGTGCCAGCGGGTCGAGTGGAAACACCATATATTTT. Its translation is CASGSSGNTIYF.

This clonotype showed up many times. This chain links TRBV12-3 or TRBV12-4 with TRBJ1-5; no definite D call. V lost 4 bases and J 5 bases, leaving 9 bases between the germline ends. The CDR3 loop spans 13 amino acids. DNA for the CDR3: TGTGCCAGCAGTTATACACGGGATCAGCCCCAGCATTTT. Encoded protein: CASSYTRDQPQHF.

Ten or more counts support this clonotype. The rearrangement links TRBV12-3 or TRBV12-4 to TRBJ2-6; D not certain. V dropped 4 bases and J dropped 4 bases, with 11 bases sitting between them. The CDR3 is made up of 15 amino acids. The CDR3 is CASSSLVEGANVLTF. Here the CDR3 DNA reads TGTGCCAGCAGTTCCCTTGTTGAAGGGGCCAACGTCCTGACTTTC.

The chain links TRBV6-1 to TRBJ1-2; TRBD1 matches 12 bases. CDR3 length: 16 amino acids. The V gene's germline CDR1 is MNHNS and CDR2 SASEGT. The V and J ends lost 6 bases and 3 bases, in that order; junction bases with no gene match: 8. This CDR3 is CASRGQGADIDYGYTF. The CDR3 coding sequence is TGTGCCAGCAGGGGACAGGGGGCCGATATCGACTATGGCTACACCTTC.

This clonotype came up a few times. This rearrangement joins TRBV11-2 to TRBJ2-4, with no clear D. The CDR3 length is 17 residues. V was shortened by 0 bases and J by 0 bases, with 12 bases between the two germline ends. CDR1 is SGHAT and CDR2 is FQNNGV in the germline V gene. The CDR3 reads CASSLDRQKLAKNIQYF. DNA for the CDR3: TGTGCCAGCAGCTTAGATCGGCAAAAGTTAGCCAAAAACATTCAGTACTTC.

This clonotype has only a few counts. The chain couples TRBV5-1 to TRBJ2-3, with D tentatively TRBD2 (6 bases). V shed 0 bases and J shed 4 bases, with 9 bases lying between them. The CDR3 extends over 14 amino acids. Germline CDR1 SGHRS, CDR2 YFSETQ. For the CDR3, the DNA is TGCGCCAGCAGCTTGGTGTCGGGGGCAGATACGCAGTATTTT. Translated: CASSLVSGADTQYF. Drawing the rest from reference TRBV5-1 and TRBJ2-3, the complete variable domain is KAGVTQTPRYLIKTRGQQVTLSCSPISGHRSVSWYQQTPGQGLQFLFEYFSETQRNKGNFPGRFSGRQFSNSRSEMNVSTLELGDSALYLCASSLVSGADTQYFGPGTRLTVL.

This clonotype was seen many times. This rearrangement joins TRBV4-2 to TRBJ1-1; weak D call: TRBD1 (5 bases). This CDR3 has 15 residues. The germline CDR1 and CDR2 sequences are LGHNA and YNFKEQ. The V end lost 1 base, the J end lost 5 bases, and 14 bases lay between the germline ends. The CDR3 DNA reads TGTGCCAGCAGCCAAGCTTTGGCGGGGGAGACTGAAGCTTTCTTT. Its translation is CASSQALAGETEAFF.

This chain links TRBV20-1 with TRBJ1-5; 7 bases are a match to TRBD1. V lost 6 bases and J lost 0; bases outside the gene matches: 17. CDR3 length equals 18 residues. The germline V gene has CDR1 DFQATT and CDR2 SNEGSKA (reference sequence). The CDR3 reads CSAIRRQGQINSNQPQHF. CDR3 DNA: TGCAGTGCCATAAGGAGACAGGGCCAGATAAATAGCAATCAGCCCCAGCATTTT.

This clonotype was seen many times. The rearrangement joins TRBV5-6 to TRBJ1-5; 7 bases align to TRBD1. The CDR3 is made up of 14 amino acids. The germline gives CDR1 SGHDT, CDR2 YYEEEE. The ends lost 5 bases at V and 5 bases at J; junction bases unmatched: 7. This chain's CDR3 is CASSLAGGDQPQHF. The DNA for the CDR3 is TGTGCCAGCAGTCTCGCAGGGGGAGATCAGCCCCAGCATTTT.

This clonotype was counted a few times. The CDR3 here is CASSSGRGEQFF. CDR3 nucleotides: TGTGCCAGCAGTTCTGGACGGGGAGAGCAGTTCTTC. The J gene is TRBJ2-1, the V gene TRBV6-2 or TRBV6-3; D is possibly TRBD2 (5 bases). The CDR3 is 12 residues long. From germline, CDR1 is MNHEY and CDR2 SVGEGT. V gave up 4 bases and J gave up 10 bases, with 11 bases separating them.

The chain links TRBV11-2 to TRBJ2-7, with D uncertain. V was cut by 5 bases and J by 3 bases, with 17 bases left in between. This CDR3 is 15 amino acids long. Germline lookup yields CDR1 SGHAT and CDR2 FQNNGV. CDR3 coding DNA: TGTGCCAGCAGCCTTACCCTCGGCTCCGACTACGAGCAGTACGTC. Translated: CASSLTLGSDYEQYV.

The chain combines TRBV5-1 with TRBJ1-2; D is ambiguous. CDR3 size: 13 residues. Trimming removed 0 bases from V and 3 bases from J, with 6 bases in between. Germline CDR1 and CDR2: SGHRS and YFSETQ. CDR3 in amino acids: CASSLEDYYGYTF. The CDR3 nucleotides read TGCGCCAGCAGCTTGGAGGACTACTATGGCTACACCTTC.

This clonotype came up many times. One junction end does not reproduce the germline sequence, and a read error may be involved. The chain links TRBV4-2 to TRBJ1-5, with unresolved D. Looked up from germline, CDR1 is LGHNA and CDR2 is YNFKEQ. The CDR3 is made up of 13 amino acids. In DNA form, the CDR3 reads TGCGCCAGCAGCCAAGATGGCGGGCAGCCCCAGCATTTT. Encoded protein: CASSQDGGQPQHF.

This clonotype was found a few times. The V call is TRBV5-1, the J call TRBJ2-7, with D perhaps TRBD1 (5 bases). V lost 4 bases and J 2 bases, leaving 16 bases between the germline ends. Looked up from germline, CDR1 is SGHRS and CDR2 is YFSETQ. This CDR3 has 15 amino acids. CDR3 sequence: CASSMNRSPTYEQYF. CDR3 DNA sequence: TGCGCCAGCAGCATGAACAGGAGCCCGACCTACGAGCAGTACTTC.

The chain couples TRBV6-1 to TRBJ2-5; a weak D match, TRBD2 (5 bases). Germline values: CDR1 MNHNS, CDR2 SASEGT. The CDR3 has 14 amino acids. Trimming removed 6 bases from V and 2 bases from J, with 13 bases in between. This chain's CDR3 is CASRILRDQETQYF. The CDR3 bases are TGTGCCAGCAGGATCCTCCGGGATCAAGAGACCCAGTACTTC.

The V gene is TRBV5-4, the J gene TRBJ1-1; 8 positions match TRBD1. The J segment lost 9 bases and the V segment lost 3 bases, leaving 4 bases of the junction unmatched. This CDR3 has 12 amino acids. The germline CDR1 and CDR2 sequences are SGHNT and YYREEE (reference sequence). The CDR3 here is CASSSQGAQAFF. The CDR3 region has the DNA TGTGCCAGCAGCTCCCAGGGGGCGCAAGCTTTCTTT.

This clonotype came up many times. The V gene is TRBV6-5, the J gene TRBJ1-1; tentatively, D is TRBD1 (5 bases). This CDR3 spans 13 amino acids. Germline V lookup: CDR1 MNHEY, CDR2 SVGAGI. Between the trimmed V and J ends, which lost 7 bases and 2 bases, there was a span of 11 bases. The CDR3 DNA reads TGTGCCAGCAAACGGGGACTTAACACTGAAGCTTTCTTT. The encoded protein is CASKRGLNTEAFF.

This clonotype was counted ten times or more. V gene TRBV18 combines with J gene TRBJ2-1; D not certain. V lost 3 bases, J lost 7 bases, and 16 bases lay in between. Germline CDR1 and CDR2: KGHSH and LQKENI. The CDR3 loop spans 15 amino acids. The CDR3 nucleotides read TGTGCCAGCTCACCGGAAGGCGTCTCGAGAAATGAGCAGTTCTTC. It is translated as CASSPEGVSRNEQFF. The variable domain in full, with the rest retrieved from reference TRBV18 and TRBJ2-1, is NAGVMQNPRHLVRRRGQEARLRCSPMKGHSHVYWYRQLPEEGLKFMVYLQKENIIDESGMPKERFSAEFPKEGPSILRIQQVVRGDSAAYFCASSPEGVSRNEQFFGPGTRLTVL.

The V call is TRBV5-1, the J call TRBJ2-5, with 7 bases that match TRBD2. J gave up 4 bases and V 3 bases, and 12 bases lay outside the gene matches. CDR3 length: 16 amino acids. Germline CDR1 SGHRS, CDR2 YFSETQ. CDR3 amino acids: CASSSGGAGRGETQYF. CDR3 bases: TGCGCCAGCAGCTCGGGGGGAGCGGGGCGAGGAGAGACCCAGTACTTC.

Ten or more counts support this clonotype. The rearrangement joins TRBV10-2 to TRBJ1-6, with TRBD1 identical over 9 bases. Unmatched junction bases numbered 7, after V lost 0 bases and J lost 7 bases. The V gene's germline CDR1 is WSHSY and CDR2 SAAADI. CDR3 size: 17 residues. Here the CDR3 DNA reads TGCGCCAGCAGTGAGTCTACCGGGACAGGGAGCAATTCACCCCTCCACTTT. Protein: CASSESTGTGSNSPLHF.

Ten or more counts support this clonotype. The CDR3 region is CSARSGQGEGSPLHF. In nucleotides, the CDR3 is TGCAGTGCTAGATCGGGACAGGGAGAGGGTTCACCCCTCCACTTT. The genes are TRBV20-1 and TRBJ1-6, with 9 bases lining up with TRBD1. Germline CDR1 reads DFQATT; CDR2 reads SNEGSKA (reference sequence). The CDR3 runs 15 residues. Trimming took 2 bases from V and 9 from J; bases not matched to a gene: 8.